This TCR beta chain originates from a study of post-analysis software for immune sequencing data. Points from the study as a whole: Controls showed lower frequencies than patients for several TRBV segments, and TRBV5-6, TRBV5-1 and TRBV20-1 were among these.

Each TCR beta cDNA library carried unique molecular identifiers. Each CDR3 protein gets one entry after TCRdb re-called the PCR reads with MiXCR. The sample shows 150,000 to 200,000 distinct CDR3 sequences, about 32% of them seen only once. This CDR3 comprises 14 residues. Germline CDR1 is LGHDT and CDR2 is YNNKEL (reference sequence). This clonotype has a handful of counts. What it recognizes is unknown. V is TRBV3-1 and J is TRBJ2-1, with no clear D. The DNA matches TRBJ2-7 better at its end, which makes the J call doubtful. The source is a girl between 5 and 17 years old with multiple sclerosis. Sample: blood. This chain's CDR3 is CASSLLRSYNEQYF. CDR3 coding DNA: TGTGCCAGCTCCCTCTTGAGGTCCTACAATGAGCAGTACTTC.